This record looks at one T cell receptor (beta chain) sequence and its context. Its antigen is unidentified. The data are from a study of post-analysis software for immune sequencing data. Every TCR beta cDNA library bore unique molecular identifiers. TCRdb passed the PCR reads through MiXCR, listing each CDR3 protein once. The table lists some 450,000 distinct CDR3 sequences, less than 45% of them singletons, with roughly 12% in the top ten. The study, taken as a whole, reports: Five TRBV segments occurring more often in patients than controls included TRBV5-6, TRBV5-1 and TRBV20-1. Samples from a shared batch, those prepared together, strongly co-clustered by F measure.

Trimming removed 1 base at V and 2 bases at J, with 6 bases between. The CDR3 totals 13 residues. Germline loops: CDR1 LGHDT, CDR2 YNNKEL (reference sequence). Material for sequencing was blood. The chain joins TRBV3-1 to TRBJ2-7; D ambiguous. The receptor's source is a girl aged 5 to 17 with multiple sclerosis. The CDR3 nucleotides read TGTGCCAGCAGCCAAGGCCCCACCTACGAGCAGTACTTC. Its protein product is CASSQGPTYEQYF.